One sample yielded the 5 T cell receptor beta chains listed below, sequenced in a study of blood T cell repertoires in COVID-19 (dated by TCRdb to 2018 to 2021). Library preparation employed the immunoSEQ multiplex PCR assay. TCRdb obtained this table from immuneACCESS and retained in-frame rearrangements with V and J assigned. These tables miss some clones; where compared with another copy, unresolved V genes account for less than half of the shortfall, and the remainder is unexplained. This sample is represented by approximately 79,000 clones; 80% of them were singletons. About 13% of the sample goes to the ten largest clones. The source material was peripheral blood. These receptors were collected from a man aged 50 to 59 with COVID-19, enrolled during active disease.

The rearrangement uses TRBV28 and TRBJ1-4; 9 bases match TRBD1. V was clipped by 6 bases and J by 5 bases; unmatched bases: 7. CDR1 MDHEN and CDR2 SYDVKM come from the germline V gene. This CDR3 is 15 amino acids long. Here the CDR3 reads CASRSQGAGNEKLFF. In DNA, the CDR3 is TGTGCCAGCAGATCACAGGGGGCAGGGAATGAAAAACTGTTTTTT.

The chain joins TRBV5-1 to TRBJ2-1; D is unclear. V dropped 0 bases and J dropped 13 bases, with 8 bases sitting between them. The CDR3 runs 11 residues. CDR1 is SGHRS, CDR2 YFSETQ, per germline. The CDR3 reads CASSLAEVQFF. The CDR3 coding sequence is TGCGCCAGCAGCTTGGCAGAAGTTCAGTTCTTC.

The V gene is TRBV12-3 or TRBV12-4, the J gene TRBJ2-7, with no clear D. Deletions cut 4 bases from V and 4 bases from J, with 5 bases between. The CDR3 has 11 residues. CDR3 sequence: CASSSRYEQYF. Here the CDR3 DNA reads TGTGCCAGCAGTTCGAGGTACGAGCAGTACTTC.

Concerning this clone itself: An end of the junction does not agree with germline; a read error may underlie this. This rearrangement joins TRBV10-3 to TRBJ2-7, with TRBD1 matching 10 bases. CDR3 length: 14 residues. In germline, CDR1 is ENHRY, CDR2 SYGVKD. CDR3 nucleotide sequence: TGTGCCCTCAGGTCGGACAGGGGGGTCGACGAGCAGTACTTC. Encoded protein: CALRSDRGVDEQYF.

A single count supports this clone. The chain is built from TRBV18 and TRBJ1-2; weak D call: TRBD1 (6 bases). Trimming pared 5 bases from V and 2 bases from J, leaving 18 bases between. Germline assignment: CDR1 KGHSH and CDR2 LQKENI. The CDR3 extends over 16 amino acids. CDR3 coding DNA: TGTGCCAGCTCAAATGACAGGTCTACCTCCAACTATGGCTACACCTTC. Translating it yields CASSNDRSTSNYGYTF. The entire variable domain, with the rest obtained from reference TRBV18 and TRBJ1-2, is as follows: NAGVMQNPRHLVRRRGQEARLRCSPMKGHSHVYWYRQLPEEGLKFMVYLQKENIIDESGMPKERFSAEFPKEGPSILRIQQVVRGDSAAYFCASSNDRSTSNYGYTFGSGTRLTVV.